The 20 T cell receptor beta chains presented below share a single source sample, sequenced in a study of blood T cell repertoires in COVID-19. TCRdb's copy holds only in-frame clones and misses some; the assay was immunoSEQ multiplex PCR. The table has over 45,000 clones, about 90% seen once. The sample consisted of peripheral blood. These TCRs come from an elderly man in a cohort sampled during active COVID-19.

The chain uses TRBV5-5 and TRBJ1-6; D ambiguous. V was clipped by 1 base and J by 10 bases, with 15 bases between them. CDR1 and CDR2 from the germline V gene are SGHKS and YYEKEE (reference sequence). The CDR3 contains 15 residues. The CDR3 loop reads CASSLWSRTESPLHF. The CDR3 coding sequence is TGTGCCAGCAGCTTGTGGTCCAGAACGGAGTCACCCCTCCACTTT.

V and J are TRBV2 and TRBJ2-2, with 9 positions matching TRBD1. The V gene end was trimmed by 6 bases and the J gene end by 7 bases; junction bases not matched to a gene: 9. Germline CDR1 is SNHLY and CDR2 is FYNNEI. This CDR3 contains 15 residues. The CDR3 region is CASRLPGQGGGELFF. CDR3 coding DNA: TGTGCCAGCAGACTTCCGGGACAGGGAGGCGGGGAGCTGTTTTTT.

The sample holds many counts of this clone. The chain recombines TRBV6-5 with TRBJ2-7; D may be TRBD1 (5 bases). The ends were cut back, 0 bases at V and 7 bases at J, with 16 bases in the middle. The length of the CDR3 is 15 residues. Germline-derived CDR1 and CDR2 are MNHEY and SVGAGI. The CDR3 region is CASSYSTGLGAEQYF. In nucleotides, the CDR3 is TGTGCCAGCAGTTACTCGACCGGATTAGGGGCTGAGCAGTACTTC.

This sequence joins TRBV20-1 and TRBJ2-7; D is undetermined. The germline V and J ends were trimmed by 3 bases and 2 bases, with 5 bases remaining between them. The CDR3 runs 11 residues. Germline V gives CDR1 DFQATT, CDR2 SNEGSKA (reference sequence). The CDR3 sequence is CSARETYEQYF. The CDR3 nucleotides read TGCAGTGCTAGGGAGACCTACGAGCAGTACTTC.

CDR3 amino acids: CASSITRRGDYEQYF. The CDR3 nucleotides are TGTGCCAGCAGTATTACGAGGCGGGGGGACTACGAGCAGTACTTC. This chain joins TRBV11-1 and TRBJ2-7; 8 nucleotides agree with TRBD2. From germline, CDR1 is SGHAT and CDR2 FQDESV (reference sequence). Germline trimming cut 6 bases from V and 3 bases from J; bases unmatched to any gene: 10. The CDR3 covers 15 residues.

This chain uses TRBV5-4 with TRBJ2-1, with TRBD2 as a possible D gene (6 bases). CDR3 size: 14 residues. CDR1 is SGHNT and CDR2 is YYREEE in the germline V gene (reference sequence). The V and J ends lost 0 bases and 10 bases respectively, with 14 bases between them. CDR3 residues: CASSLGVGGTEQFF. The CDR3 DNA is TGTGCCAGCAGCTTGGGGGTGGGCGGGACGGAGCAGTTCTTC. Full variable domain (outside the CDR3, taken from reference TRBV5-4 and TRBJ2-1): ETGVTQSPTHLIKTRGQQVTLRCSSQSGHNTVSWYQQALGQGPQFIFQYYREEENGRGNFPPRFSGLQFPNYSSELNVNALELDDSALYLCASSLGVGGTEQFFGPGTRLTVL.

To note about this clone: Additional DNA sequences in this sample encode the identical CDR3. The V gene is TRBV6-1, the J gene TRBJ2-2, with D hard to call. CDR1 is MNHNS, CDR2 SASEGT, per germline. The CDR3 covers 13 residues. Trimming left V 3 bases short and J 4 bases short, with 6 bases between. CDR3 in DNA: TGTGCCAGCAGTGAGTCGGGCACCGGGGAGCTGTTTTTT. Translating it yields CASSESGTGELFF.

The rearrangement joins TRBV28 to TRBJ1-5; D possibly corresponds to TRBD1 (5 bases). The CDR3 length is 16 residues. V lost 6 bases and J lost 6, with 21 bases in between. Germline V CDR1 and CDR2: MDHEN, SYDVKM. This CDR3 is CASSSPSGQGGQPQHF. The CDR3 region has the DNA TGTGCCAGCAGCTCACCCTCTGGGCAGGGCGGTCAGCCCCAGCATTTT. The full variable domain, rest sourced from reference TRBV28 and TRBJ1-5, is DVKVTQSSRYLVKRTGEKVFLECVQDMDHENMFWYRQDPGLGLRLIYFSYDVKMKEKGDIPEGYSVSREKKERFSLILESASTNQTSMYLCASSSPSGQGGQPQHFGDGTRLSIL.

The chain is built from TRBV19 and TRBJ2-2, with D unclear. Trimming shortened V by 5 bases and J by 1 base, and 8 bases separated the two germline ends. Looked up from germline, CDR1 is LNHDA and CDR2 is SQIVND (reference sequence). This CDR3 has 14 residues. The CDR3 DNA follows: TGTGCCAGTAGTCTGCTAAAGAACACCGGGGAGCTGTTTTTT. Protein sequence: CASSLLKNTGELFF.

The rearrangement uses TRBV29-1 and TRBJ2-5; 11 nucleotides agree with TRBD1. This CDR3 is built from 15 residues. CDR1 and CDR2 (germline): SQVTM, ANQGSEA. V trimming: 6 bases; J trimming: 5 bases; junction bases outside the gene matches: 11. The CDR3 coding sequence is TGCAGCGTGAACACCGGGACAGGGGGTGGGGAGACCCAGTACTTC. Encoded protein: CSVNTGTGGGETQYF.

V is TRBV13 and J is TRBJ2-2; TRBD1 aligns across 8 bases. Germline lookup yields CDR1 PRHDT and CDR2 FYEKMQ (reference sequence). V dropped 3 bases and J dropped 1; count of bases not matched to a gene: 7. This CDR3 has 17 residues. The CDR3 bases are TGTGCCAGCAGCTTTTCTGGCAGGGGGCTGAACACCGGGGAGCTGTTTTTT. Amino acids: CASSFSGRGLNTGELFF. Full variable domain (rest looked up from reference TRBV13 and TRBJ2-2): AAGVIQSPRHLIKEKRETATLKCYPIPRHDTVYWYQQGPGQDPQFLISFYEKMQSDKGSIPDRFSAQQFSDYHSELNMSSLELGDSALYFCASSFSGRGLNTGELFFGEGSRLTVL.

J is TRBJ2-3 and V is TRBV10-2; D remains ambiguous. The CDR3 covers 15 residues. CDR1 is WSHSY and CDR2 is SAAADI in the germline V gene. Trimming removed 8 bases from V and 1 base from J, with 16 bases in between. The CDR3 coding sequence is TGCGCCAGCCAAGAGTCCCCCACGGGCACAGATACGCAGTATTTT. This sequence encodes CASQESPTGTDTQYF.

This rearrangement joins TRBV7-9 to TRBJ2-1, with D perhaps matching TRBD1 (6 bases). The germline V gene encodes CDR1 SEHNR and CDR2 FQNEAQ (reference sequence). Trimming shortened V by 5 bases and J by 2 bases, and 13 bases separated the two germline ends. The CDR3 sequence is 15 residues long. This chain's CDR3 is CASSERAGAYNEQFF. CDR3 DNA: TGTGCCAGCAGCGAGAGAGCAGGGGCCTACAATGAGCAGTTCTTC.

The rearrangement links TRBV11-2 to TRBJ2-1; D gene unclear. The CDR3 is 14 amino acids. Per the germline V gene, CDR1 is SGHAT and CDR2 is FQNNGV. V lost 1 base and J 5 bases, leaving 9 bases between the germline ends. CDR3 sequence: CASSLALENNEQFF. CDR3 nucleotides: TGTGCCAGCAGCTTAGCCCTAGAGAACAATGAGCAGTTCTTC.

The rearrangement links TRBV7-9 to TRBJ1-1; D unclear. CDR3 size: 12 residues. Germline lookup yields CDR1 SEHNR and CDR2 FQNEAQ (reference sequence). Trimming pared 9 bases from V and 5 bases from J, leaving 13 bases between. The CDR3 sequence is CASGAGQTEAFF. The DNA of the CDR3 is TGTGCCAGTGGAGCGGGCCAGACTGAAGCTTTCTTT.

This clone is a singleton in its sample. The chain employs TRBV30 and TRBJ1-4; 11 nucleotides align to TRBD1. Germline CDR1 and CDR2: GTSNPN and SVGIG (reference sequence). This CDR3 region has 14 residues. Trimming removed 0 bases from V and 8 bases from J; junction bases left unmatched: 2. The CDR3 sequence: CAWSVGQGGEKLFF. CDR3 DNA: TGTGCCTGGAGTGTGGGACAGGGGGGCGAAAAACTGTTTTTT.

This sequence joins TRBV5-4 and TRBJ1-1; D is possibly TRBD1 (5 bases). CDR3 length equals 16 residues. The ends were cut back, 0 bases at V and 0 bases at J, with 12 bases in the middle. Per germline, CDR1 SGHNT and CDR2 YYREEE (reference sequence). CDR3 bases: TGTGCCAGCAGCTTGGCCGGGGGAGTTATGAACACTGAAGCTTTCTTT. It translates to CASSLAGGVMNTEAFF.

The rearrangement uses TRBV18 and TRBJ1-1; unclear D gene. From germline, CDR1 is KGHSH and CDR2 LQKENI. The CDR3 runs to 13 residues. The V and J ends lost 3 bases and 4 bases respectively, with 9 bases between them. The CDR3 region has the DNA TGTGCCAGCTCACCCGAGAGGCGCACTGAAGCTTTCTTT. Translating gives CASSPERRTEAFF.

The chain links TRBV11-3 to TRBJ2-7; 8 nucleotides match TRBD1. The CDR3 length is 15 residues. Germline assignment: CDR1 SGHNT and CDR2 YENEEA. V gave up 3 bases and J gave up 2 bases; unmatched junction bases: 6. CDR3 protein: CASSFGTGFPYEQYF. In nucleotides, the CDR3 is TGTGCCAGCAGCTTCGGGACAGGTTTTCCCTACGAGCAGTACTTC.

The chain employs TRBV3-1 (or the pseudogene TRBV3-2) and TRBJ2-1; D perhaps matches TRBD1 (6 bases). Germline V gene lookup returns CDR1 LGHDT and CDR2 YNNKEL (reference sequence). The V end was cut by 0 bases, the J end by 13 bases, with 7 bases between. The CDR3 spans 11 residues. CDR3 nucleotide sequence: TGTGCCAGCAGCCAAGACAGGGGACAGTTCTTC. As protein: CASSQDRGQFF.